This T cell receptor beta chain was sequenced in a study of shared clonotypes between healthy human individuals. This CDR3 region has 14 residues. Deep was the level used in running the assay. PBMC DNA, left unsorted, was sequenced on ten immunoSEQ deep assay plates. The protocol was immunoSEQ multiplex PCR, while the TCRdb copy is restricted to in-frame clones and leaves out a portion. The sample includes more than 400,000 clones, 70% to 85% of them seen just once. The rearrangement links TRBV21-1 to TRBJ2-5; TRBD1, the table's D call, lacks a check against the DNA. TRBV21-1 is listed as a pseudogene. Input material: PBMCs. The sequence came from a woman aged 40 to 50 in good health. Some clones in this sample may be carry-over from other donors' samples. The CDR3 sequence is CASSPRDIQETQYF. The CDR3 nucleotides are TGTGCCAGCAGCCCTCGGGACATTCAAGAGACCCAGTACTTC.